This TCR beta chain was recovered during a study of T cell responses to AZD1222 COVID-19 vaccine. Study-level points and caveats: In the spike-specific TCR repertoire, nearly half reportedly target unmutated variant regions. Baseline seropositivity characterized only a handful of AZD1222 recipients.

Germline CDR1 and CDR2: LNHDA and SQIVND (reference sequence). The CDR3 covers 15 residues. Trimming removed 1 base from V and 6 bases from J, with 13 bases in between. As to this clone: What it binds is not known.

Measured with immunoSEQ multiplex PCR; TCRdb has only the in-frame clones, and not every one. The table has fewer than 120,000 clones, 88% seen once. This TCR was sampled from an adult in good health. The source material was peripheral blood, sampled on day 0 of AZD1222 vaccination. This chain joins TRBV19 and TRBJ1-5, with a weak D call TRBD1 (5 bases). CDR3 nucleotide sequence: TGTGCCAGTAGTATAGCCGACAGCGGCCTTCAGCCCCAGCATTTT. Protein: CASSIADSGLQPQHF.